Given below is one T cell receptor (beta chain) in context. Its specific antigen is unknown. No base quality values were provided; no much bigger clone lies one nucleotide off. The CDR3 runs 17 residues from the cysteine to the phenylalanine. Only the CDR3 part of the read is kept: 51 bases, read in frame from the first base. As encoded in the germline V gene, CDR1 is SGHRS while CDR2 is YFSETQ. Relative to germline, V is 4 bases shorter and J is 1 base shorter, with 17 bases between their ends. Library preparation used the immunoSEQ multiplex PCR assay. On the authors' methods: A statistical classification framework was developed to diagnose cytomegalovirus status using the catalog of TCR beta chain sequences. The immuneACCESS repertoire file appears here via TCRdb, limited to in-frame rearrangements. These files lack a portion of the clones; in checked studies, under half of the deficit traces to unresolved V genes, and the cause of the others is not known. Clone size and the V and J calls come from that table; the DNA yielded D and trimming. Counted in this sample were about 130,000 clones; 89% of them appeared once. The biggest ten clones account for about 3.7% of the sample.

This entry is derived from a study of cytomegalovirus exposure and HLA in healthy donors (dated by TCRdb to between 2016 and 2019). About the study as a whole: According to a later analysis, the 120 or so validation repertoires were produced on the same platform as the approximately 690 repertoires of the first cohort. The aim of the study was to test whether cataloging public T cell receptors could identify signatures of past pathogen exposure. A separate validation cohort of some 130 different subjects was used in addition to the 666-subject first cohort. To predict cytomegalovirus infection status, the study brought together high-throughput TCR immunosequencing, statistical association of individual TCRs with disease status, and machine learning. Study-wide conclusions, independent of this receptor: The study listed 164 TCR beta chains as associated with cytomegalovirus. The classifier was reported to diagnose cytomegalovirus status with high specificity and sensitivity in both the original cohort and the validation cohort. Three of the identified cytomegalovirus-associated TCR beta chains were confirmed in vitro to be specific for cytomegalovirus antigens. Most TCR sequences were seen in very few donors, while some public TCRs were found in many individuals. A later analysis found that TCRs clustered in the first cohort also tended to co-occur in the roughly 110 validation repertoires, with 94% of cluster scores above 0. All 110 or so repertoires were used to score co-occurrence in the validation cohort in a later analysis, because that analysis had no HLA typing for the cohort. It was suggested by the authors that the approach could potentially be generalized to other disease states and immunological phenotypes.

Donors formed part of the validation cohort, which comprised 95 to 150 subjects and was distinct from the first cohort of 670 or so subjects. Material: PBMCs. The receptor chain draws on TRBV5-1 and TRBJ2-2, and TRBD1 may be the D gene, going by 6 matching bases. The source is a man aged 25 to 45 in good health and CMV-seronegative. The CDR3 in this case is CASSQTRDRKNTGELFF. In nucleotide form, the sequence is TGCGCCAGCAGCCAGACGCGTGACAGGAAGAACACCGGGGAGCTGTTTTTT.